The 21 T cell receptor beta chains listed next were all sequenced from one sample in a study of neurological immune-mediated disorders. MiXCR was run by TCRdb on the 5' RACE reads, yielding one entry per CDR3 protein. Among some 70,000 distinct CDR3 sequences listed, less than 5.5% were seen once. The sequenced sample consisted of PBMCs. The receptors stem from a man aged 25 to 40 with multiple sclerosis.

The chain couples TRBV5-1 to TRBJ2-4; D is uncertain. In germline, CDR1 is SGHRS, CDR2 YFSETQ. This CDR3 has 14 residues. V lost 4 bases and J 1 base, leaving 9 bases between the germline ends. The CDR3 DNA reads TGCGCCAGCAGCCCCTCCCGGGCCAAAAACATTCAGTACTTC. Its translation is CASSPSRAKNIQYF.

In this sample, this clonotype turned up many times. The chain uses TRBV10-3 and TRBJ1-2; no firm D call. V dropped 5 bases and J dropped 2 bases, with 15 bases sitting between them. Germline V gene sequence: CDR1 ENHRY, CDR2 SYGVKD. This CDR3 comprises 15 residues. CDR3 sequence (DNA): TGTGCCATCAGTACAGACCCGATCCTAAACTATGGCTACACCTTC. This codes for CAISTDPILNYGYTF.

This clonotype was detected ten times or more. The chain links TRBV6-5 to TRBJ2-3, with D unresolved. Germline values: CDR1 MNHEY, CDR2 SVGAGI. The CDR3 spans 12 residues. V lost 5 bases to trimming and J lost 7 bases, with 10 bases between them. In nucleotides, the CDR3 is TGTGCCAGCAGTACCCGGCGGAATACGCAGTATTTT. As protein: CASSTRRNTQYF.

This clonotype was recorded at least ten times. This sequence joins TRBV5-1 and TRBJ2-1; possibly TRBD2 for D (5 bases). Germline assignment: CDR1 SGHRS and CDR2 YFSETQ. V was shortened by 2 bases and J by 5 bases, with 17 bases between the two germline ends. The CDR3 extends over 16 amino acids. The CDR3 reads CASSLRARTGNNEQFF. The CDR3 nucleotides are TGCGCCAGCAGCTTAAGGGCCCGGACTGGTAACAATGAGCAGTTCTTC.

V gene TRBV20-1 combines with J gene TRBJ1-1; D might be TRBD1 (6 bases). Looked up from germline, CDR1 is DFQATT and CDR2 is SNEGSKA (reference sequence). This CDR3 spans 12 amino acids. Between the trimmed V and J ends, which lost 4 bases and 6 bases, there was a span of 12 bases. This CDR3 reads CSANRAGAEAFF. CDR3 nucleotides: TGCAGTGCTAACAGGGCTGGGGCTGAAGCTTTCTTT.

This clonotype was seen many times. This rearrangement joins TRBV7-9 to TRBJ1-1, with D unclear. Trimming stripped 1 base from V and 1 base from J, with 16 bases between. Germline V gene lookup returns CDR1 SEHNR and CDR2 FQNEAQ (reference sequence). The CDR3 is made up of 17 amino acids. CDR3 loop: CASSLDLLGTTNTEAFF. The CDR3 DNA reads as TGTGCCAGCAGCTTAGACCTGCTGGGTACGACGAACACTGAAGCTTTCTTT.

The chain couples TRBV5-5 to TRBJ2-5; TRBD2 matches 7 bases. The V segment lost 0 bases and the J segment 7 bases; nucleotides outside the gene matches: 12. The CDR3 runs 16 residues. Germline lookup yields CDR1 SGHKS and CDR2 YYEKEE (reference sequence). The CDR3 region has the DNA TGTGCCAGCAGCTTGGGGCTCAGGGAGGGTTTAATGACCCAGTACTTC. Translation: CASSLGLREGLMTQYF.

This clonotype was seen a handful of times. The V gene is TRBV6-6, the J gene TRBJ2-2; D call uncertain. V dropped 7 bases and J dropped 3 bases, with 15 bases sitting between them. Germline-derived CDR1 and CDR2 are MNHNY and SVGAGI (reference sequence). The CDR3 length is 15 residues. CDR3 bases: TGTGCCAGCACCCAAGTCTGGGAACACACCGGGGAGCTGTTTTTT. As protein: CASTQVWEHTGELFF.

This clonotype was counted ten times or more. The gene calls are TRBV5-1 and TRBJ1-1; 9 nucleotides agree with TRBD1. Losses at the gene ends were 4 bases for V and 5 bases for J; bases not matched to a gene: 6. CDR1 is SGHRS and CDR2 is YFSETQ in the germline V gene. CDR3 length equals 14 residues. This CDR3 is CASSHTGGWTEAFF. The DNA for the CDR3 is TGCGCCAGCAGCCACACAGGGGGCTGGACTGAAGCTTTCTTT.

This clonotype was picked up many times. The CDR3 loop reads CSARGVGRGGSYNEQFF. CDR3 DNA: TGCAGTGCTAGAGGAGTAGGGCGGGGGGGCTCCTACAATGAGCAGTTCTTC. This chain uses TRBV20-1 with TRBJ2-1; TRBD2 aligns across 9 bases. This CDR3 has 17 amino acids. Germline values: CDR1 DFQATT, CDR2 SNEGSKA (reference sequence). Losses at the gene ends were 1 base for V and 0 bases for J; bases not matched to a gene: 7.

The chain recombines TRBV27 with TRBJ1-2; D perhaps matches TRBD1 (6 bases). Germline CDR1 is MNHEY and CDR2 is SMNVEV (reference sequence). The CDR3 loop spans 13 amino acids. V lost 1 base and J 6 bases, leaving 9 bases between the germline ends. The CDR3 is CASSLWGGHGYTF. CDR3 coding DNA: TGTGCCAGCAGTTTATGGGGGGGCCATGGCTACACCTTC.

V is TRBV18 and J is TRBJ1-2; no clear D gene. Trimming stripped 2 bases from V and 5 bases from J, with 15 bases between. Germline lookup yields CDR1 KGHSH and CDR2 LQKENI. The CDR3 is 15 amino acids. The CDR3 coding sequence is TGTGCCAGCTCACCAAGTGGAGGTGGCGGATATGGCTACACCTTC. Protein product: CASSPSGGGGYGYTF. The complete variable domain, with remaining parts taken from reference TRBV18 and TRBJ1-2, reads NAGVMQNPRHLVRRRGQEARLRCSPMKGHSHVYWYRQLPEEGLKFMVYLQKENIIDESGMPKERFSAEFPKEGPSILRIQQVVRGDSAAYFCASSPSGGGGYGYTFGSGTRLTVV.

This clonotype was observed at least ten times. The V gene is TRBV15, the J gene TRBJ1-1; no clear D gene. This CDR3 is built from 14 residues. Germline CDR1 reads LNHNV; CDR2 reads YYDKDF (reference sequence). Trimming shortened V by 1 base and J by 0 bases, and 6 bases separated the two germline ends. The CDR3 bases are TGTGCCACCAGCAGAGGTTCCGTGAACACTGAAGCTTTCTTT. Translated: CATSRGSVNTEAFF. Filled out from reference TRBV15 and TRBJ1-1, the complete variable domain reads DAMVIQNPRYQVTQFGKPVTLSCSQTLNHNVMYWYQQKSSQAPKLLFHYYDKDFNNEADTPDNFQSRRPNTSFCFLDIRSPGLGDTAMYLCATSRGSVNTEAFFGQGTRLTVV.

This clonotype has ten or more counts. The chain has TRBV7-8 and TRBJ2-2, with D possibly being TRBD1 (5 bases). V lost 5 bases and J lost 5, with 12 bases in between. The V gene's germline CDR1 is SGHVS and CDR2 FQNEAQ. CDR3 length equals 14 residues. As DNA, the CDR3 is TGTGCCAGCAGCACCATTCAGGGAACCGGGGAGCTGTTTTTT. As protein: CASSTIQGTGELFF.

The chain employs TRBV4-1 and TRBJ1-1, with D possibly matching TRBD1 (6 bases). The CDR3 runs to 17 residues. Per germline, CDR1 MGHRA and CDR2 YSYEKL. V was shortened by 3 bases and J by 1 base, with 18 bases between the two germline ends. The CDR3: CASSHYKKPGQNTEAFF. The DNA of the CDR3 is TGCGCCAGCAGCCATTATAAAAAACCGGGACAGAACACTGAAGCTTTCTTT.

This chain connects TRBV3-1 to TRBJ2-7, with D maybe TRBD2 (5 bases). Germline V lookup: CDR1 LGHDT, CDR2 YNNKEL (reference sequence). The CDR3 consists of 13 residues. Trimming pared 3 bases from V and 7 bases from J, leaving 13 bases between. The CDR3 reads CASSQTDTGEQYV. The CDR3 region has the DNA TGTGCCAGCAGCCAGACGGATACGGGAGAGCAGTACGTC.

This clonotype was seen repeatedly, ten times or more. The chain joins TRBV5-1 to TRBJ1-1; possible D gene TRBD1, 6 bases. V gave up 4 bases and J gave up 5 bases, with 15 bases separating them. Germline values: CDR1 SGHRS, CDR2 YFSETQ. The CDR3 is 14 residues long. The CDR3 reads CASSLIQGKTEAFF. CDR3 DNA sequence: TGCGCCAGCAGCCTAATACAGGGAAAAACTGAAGCTTTCTTT.

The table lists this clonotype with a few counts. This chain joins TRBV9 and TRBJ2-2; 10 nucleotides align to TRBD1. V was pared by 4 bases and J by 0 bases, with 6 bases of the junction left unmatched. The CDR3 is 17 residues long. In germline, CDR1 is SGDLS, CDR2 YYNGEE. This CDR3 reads CASSSAGQGANTGELFF. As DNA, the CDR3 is TGTGCCAGCAGCTCAGCCGGACAGGGGGCGAACACCGGGGAGCTGTTTTTT.

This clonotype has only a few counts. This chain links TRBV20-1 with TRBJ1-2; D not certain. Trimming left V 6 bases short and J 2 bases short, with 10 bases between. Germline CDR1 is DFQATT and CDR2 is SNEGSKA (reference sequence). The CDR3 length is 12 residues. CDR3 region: CSATGANYGYTF. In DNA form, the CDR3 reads TGCAGTGCCACCGGTGCAAACTATGGCTACACCTTC.

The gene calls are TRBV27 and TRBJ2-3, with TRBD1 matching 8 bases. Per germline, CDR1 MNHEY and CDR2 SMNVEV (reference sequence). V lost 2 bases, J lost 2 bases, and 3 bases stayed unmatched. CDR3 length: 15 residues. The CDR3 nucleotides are TGTGCCAGCAGTTTACAGGGGGCAAACACAGATACGCAGTATTTT. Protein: CASSLQGANTDTQYF.

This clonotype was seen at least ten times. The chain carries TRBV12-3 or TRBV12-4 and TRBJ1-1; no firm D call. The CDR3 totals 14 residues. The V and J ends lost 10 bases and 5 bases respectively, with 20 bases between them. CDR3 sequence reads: CATTSTHMGTEAFF. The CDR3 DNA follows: TGTGCCACCACTTCGACCCACATGGGGACTGAAGCTTTCTTT.